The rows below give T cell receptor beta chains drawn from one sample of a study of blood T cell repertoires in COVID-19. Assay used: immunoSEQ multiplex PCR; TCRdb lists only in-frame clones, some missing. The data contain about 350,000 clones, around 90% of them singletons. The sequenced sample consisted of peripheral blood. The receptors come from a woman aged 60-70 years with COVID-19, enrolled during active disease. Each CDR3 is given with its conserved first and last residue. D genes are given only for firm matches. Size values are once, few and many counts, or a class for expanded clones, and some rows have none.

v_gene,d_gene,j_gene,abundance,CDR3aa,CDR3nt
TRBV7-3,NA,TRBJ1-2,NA,CASSNRTGGYTF,TGTGCCAGCAGCAACAGGACCGGGGGCTACACCTTC
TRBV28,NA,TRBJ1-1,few,CASSPPSVMWAFF,TGTGCCAGCAGTCCACCGAGTGTCATGTGGGCTTTCTTT
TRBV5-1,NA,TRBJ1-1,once,CASQGPSSANTEAFF,TGCGCCAGCCAGGGCCCTAGTTCCGCGAACACTGAAGCTTTCTTT
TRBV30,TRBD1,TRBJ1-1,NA,CAWSPPTGETEAFF,TGTGCCTGGAGTCCACCGACAGGGGAAACTGAAGCTTTCTTT
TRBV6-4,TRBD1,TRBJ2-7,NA,CASSDRLSGTGPTISSYEQYF,TGTGCCAGCAGTGACCGCCTATCCGGGACAGGGCCTACTATTAGCTCCTACGAGCAGTACTTC
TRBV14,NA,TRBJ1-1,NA,CASSRQLNTEAFF,TGTGCCAGCAGCCGGCAGTTGAACACTGAAGCTTTCTTT
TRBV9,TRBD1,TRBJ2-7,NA,CASSVATGQGYDEQYF,TGTGCCAGCAGCGTAGCTACGGGACAGGGGTACGACGAGCAGTACTTC
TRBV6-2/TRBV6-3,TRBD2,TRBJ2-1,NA,CASSRRGAQAGYNEQFF,TGTGCCAGCAGTAGGCGGGGGGCCCAAGCGGGTTACAATGAGCAGTTCTTC
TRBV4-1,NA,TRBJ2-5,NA,CASSQSARGQETQYF,TGCGCCAGCAGCCAATCTGCCAGGGGCCAAGAGACCCAGTACTTC
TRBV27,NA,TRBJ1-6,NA,CASSPQSPWSYNSPLHF,TGTGCCAGCAGTCCTCAAAGCCCTTGGTCCTATAATTCACCCCTCCACTTT
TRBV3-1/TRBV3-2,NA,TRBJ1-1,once,CASSPPFSGRRAAEAFF,TGTGCCAGCAGCCCCCCTTTCAGCGGACGACGAGCAGCTGAAGCTTTCTTT
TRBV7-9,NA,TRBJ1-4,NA,CASSRPPQFATNEKLFF,TGTGCCAGCAGCCGCCCCCCACAGTTTGCAACTAATGAAAAACTGTTTTTT
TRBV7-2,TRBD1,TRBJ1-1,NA,CASSLGDRVRTEAFF,TGTGCCAGCAGCTTAGGGGACAGGGTTAGGACTGAAGCTTTCTTT
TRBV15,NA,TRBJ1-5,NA,CATSPGVRRRVNQPQHF,TGTGCCACCAGTCCGGGAGTCAGGAGGAGGGTAAATCAGCCCCAGCATTTT
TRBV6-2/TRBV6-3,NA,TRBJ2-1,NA,CASSYSGGRSYNEQFF,TGTGCCAGCAGTTACTCCGGGGGACGCTCCTACAATGAGCAGTTCTTC
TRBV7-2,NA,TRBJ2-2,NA,CASSFGRGSAGELFF,TGTGCCAGCAGCTTCGGCAGGGGTAGCGCCGGGGAGCTGTTTTTT
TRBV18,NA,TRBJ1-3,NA,CASSPRREENTIYF,TGTGCCAGCTCCCCGAGGAGAGAGGAAAACACCATATATTTT
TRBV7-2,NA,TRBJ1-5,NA,CASSRTVSSGNNQPQHF,TGTGCCAGCAGCCGGACCGTAAGTAGCGGAAACAATCAGCCCCAGCATTTT
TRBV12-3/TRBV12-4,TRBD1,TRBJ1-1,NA,CASSSGQKFEAFF,TGTGCCAGCAGTTCGGGACAGAAGTTTGAAGCTTTCTTT
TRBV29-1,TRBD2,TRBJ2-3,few,CSVEGVARGARTDTQYF,TGCAGCGTTGAAGGTGTTGCGCGGGGGGCTCGCACAGATACGCAGTATTTT
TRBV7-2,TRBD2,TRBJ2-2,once,CASSYRGGTNTGELFF,TGTGCCAGCAGCTACCGCGGGGGAACCAACACCGGGGAGCTGTTTTTT
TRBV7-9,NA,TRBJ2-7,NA,CASSLGMGAREQYF,TGTGCCAGCAGCCTGGGTATGGGGGCGCGGGAGCAGTACTTC
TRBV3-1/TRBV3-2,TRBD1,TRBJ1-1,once,CASSQADRGRRNTEAFF,TGTGCCAGCAGCCAAGCGGACAGGGGGCGGAGGAACACTGAAGCTTTCTTT
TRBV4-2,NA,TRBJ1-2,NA,CASSQDPTILDFSYTF,TGTGCCAGCAGCCAAGATCCCACAATCCTGGACTTTAGCTACACCTTC
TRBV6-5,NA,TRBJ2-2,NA,CASSYSAGKELFF,TGTGCCAGCAGTTACTCGGCCGGGAAGGAGCTGTTTTTT
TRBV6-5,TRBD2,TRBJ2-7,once,CASSYSRGGGSYEQYF,TGTGCCAGCAGTTACTCGAGAGGCGGGGGGTCCTACGAGCAGTACTTC
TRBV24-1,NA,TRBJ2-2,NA,CATSGTASNTGELFF,TGTGCCACCAGTGGGACAGCATCGAACACCGGGGAGCTGTTTTTT
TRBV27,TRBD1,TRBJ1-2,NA,CASSPRDRASQSQGYTF,TGTGCCAGCAGTCCGCGGGACAGGGCTTCCCAGAGTCAGGGCTACACCTTC
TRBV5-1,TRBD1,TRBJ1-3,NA,CASSLGQGTGNTIYF,TGCGCCAGCAGCTTGGGACAGGGGACTGGAAACACCATATATTTT
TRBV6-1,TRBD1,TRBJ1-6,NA,CASSRGDSPLHF,TGTGCCAGCAGCAGGGGGGACTCACCCCTCCACTTT
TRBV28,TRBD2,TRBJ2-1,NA,CASSTSGVYNEQFF,TGTGCCAGCTCCACTAGCGGAGTATACAATGAGCAGTTCTTC
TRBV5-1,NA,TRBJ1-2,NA,CASSLEAGASYGYTF,TGCGCCAGCAGCTTGGAAGCAGGGGCCTCCTATGGCTACACCTTC
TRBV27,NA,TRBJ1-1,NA,CASSLQGLFYTEAFF,TGTGCCAGCAGTCTCCAGGGTTTGTTCTACACTGAAGCTTTCTTT
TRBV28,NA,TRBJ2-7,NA,CASRLTGTSRSEQYF,TGTGCCAGCAGATTGACAGGAACAAGCCGTAGTGAGCAGTACTTC
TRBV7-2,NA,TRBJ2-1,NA,CASSRPGNPGVF,TGTGCCAGCAGCCGTCCGGGAAACCCAGGGGTCTTC
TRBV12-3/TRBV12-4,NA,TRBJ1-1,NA,CASSQTVEAFF,TGTGCCAGCAGTCAGACAGTTGAAGCTTTCTTT
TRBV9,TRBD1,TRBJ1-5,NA,CASSVEQGGQPQHF,TGTGCCAGCAGCGTAGAACAGGGGGGCCAGCCCCAGCATTTT
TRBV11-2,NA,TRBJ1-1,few,CASSLVTGGNTEAFF,TGTGCCAGCAGCTTAGTAACGGGAGGGAACACTGAAGCTTTCTTT
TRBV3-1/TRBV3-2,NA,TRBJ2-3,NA,CASSQDSGKVTDTQYF,TGTGCCAGCAGCCAAGATTCAGGGAAGGTGACAGATACGCAGTATTTT
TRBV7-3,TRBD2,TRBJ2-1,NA,CASSQGAGVNNEQFF,TGTGCCAGCAGCCAAGGGGCGGGGGTGAACAATGAGCAGTTCTTC
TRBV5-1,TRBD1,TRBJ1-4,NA,CASSLGLRQGGGEKLFF,TGCGCCAGCAGCTTGGGCCTGAGACAGGGGGGAGGAGAAAAACTGTTTTTT
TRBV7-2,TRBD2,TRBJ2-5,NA,CASSFTSGGETQYF,TGTGCCAGCAGCTTTACTAGCGGGGGAGAGACCCAGTACTTC
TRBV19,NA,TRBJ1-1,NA,CASKKGTLNTEAFF,TGTGCCAGTAAAAAAGGGACACTGAACACTGAAGCTTTCTTT
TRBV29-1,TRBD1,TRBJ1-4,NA,CSEWTGGDEKLFF,TGCAGCGAATGGACAGGGGGCGATGAAAAACTGTTTTTT
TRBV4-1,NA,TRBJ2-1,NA,CASSQGGGLLWEQFF,TGCGCCAGCAGCCAAGGTGGGGGCCTTTTGTGGGAGCAGTTCTTC
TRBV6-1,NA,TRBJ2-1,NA,CASSEALVQPYNEQFF,TGTGCCAGCAGTGAAGCGCTCGTACAGCCCTACAATGAGCAGTTCTTC
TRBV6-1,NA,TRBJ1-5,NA,CASTSGTTNQPQHF,TGTGCCAGCACCTCCGGTACGACTAATCAGCCCCAGCATTTT
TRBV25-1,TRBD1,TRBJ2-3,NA,CASSETGDTQYF,TGTGCCAGCAGTGAGACAGGGGATACGCAGTATTTT
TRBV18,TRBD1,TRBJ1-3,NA,CASSLGTGIGNTIYF,TGTGCCAGCTCACTTGGGACAGGGATCGGAAACACCATATATTTT
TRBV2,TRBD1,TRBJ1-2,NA,CASSSFGQGGGYTF,TGTGCCAGCAGTTCATTTGGACAGGGCGGGGGCTACACCTTC
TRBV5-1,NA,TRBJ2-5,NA,CASSLAPAVSAETQYF,TGCGCCAGCAGCTTGGCCCCAGCGGTATCCGCAGAGACCCAGTACTTC
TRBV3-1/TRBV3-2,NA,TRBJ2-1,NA,CASSQGSEQFF,TGTGCCAGCAGCCAAGGCAGTGAGCAGTTCTTC